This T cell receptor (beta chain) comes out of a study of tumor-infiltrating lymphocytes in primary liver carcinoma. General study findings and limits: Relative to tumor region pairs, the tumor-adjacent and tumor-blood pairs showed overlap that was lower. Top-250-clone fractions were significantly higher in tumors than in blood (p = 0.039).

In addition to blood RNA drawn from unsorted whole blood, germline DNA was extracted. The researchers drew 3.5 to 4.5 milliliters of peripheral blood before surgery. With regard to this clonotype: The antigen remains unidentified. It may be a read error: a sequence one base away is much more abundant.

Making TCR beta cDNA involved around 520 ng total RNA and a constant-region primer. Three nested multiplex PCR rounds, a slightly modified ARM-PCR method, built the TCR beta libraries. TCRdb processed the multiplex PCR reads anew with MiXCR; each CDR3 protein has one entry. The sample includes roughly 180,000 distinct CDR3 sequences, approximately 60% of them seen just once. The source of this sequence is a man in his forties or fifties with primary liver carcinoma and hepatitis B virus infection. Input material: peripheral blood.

The CDR3 region is CANSIRDSGDEQYF. CDR3 coding DNA: TGTGCCAACAGTATCCGGGACTCCGGTGACGAGCAGTACTTC. The V gene is TRBV12-3 or TRBV12-4, the J gene TRBJ2-7, with a weak D call TRBD2 (6 bases). The CDR3 sequence is 14 residues long.